This TCR beta chain was sequenced during a study of cytomegalovirus exposure and HLA in healthy donors. V was trimmed by 0 bases and J by 0 bases, leaving 8 bases between them. This CDR3 region has 15 residues. Per germline, CDR1 SGDLS and CDR2 YYNGEE. The primer mix had 60 Vbeta and 13 Jbeta primers. Libraries were prepared by immunoSEQ multiplex PCR; TCRdb keeps only in-frame clonotypes and omits some of them. The sample holds over 85,000 clones, roughly four fifths seen once. The genes are TRBV9 and TRBJ2-3; D may be TRBD2 (5 bases). The sequence came from a man in his thirties or forties in good health and CMV-seronegative. The sequencing sample was made of PBMCs. The CDR3 loop is CASSVVRGSTDTQYF. The DNA for the CDR3 is TGTGCCAGCAGCGTAGTTCGGGGAAGCACAGATACGCAGTATTTT.